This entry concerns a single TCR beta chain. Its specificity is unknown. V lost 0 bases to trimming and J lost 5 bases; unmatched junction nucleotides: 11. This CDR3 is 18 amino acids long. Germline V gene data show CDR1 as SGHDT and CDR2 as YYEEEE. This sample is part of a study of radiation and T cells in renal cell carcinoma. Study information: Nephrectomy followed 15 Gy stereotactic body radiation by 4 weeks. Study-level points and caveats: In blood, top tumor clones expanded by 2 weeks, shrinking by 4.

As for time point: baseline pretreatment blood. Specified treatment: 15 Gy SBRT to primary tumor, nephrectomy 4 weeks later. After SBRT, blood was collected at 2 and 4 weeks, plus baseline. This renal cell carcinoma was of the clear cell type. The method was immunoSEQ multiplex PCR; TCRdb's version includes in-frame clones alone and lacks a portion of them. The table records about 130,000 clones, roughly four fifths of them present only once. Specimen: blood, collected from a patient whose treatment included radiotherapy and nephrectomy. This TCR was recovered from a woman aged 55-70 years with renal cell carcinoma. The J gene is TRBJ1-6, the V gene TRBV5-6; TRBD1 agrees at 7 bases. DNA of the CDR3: TGTGCCAGCAGCTTGGGTTTACAGGGGTTCGGTGATAATTCACCCCTCCACTTT. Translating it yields CASSLGLQGFGDNSPLHF.